The clone carrying this TCR beta chain was observed a handful of times. Its antigen is not identified. The data were taken from a study of T cell responses to AZD1222 COVID-19 vaccine. About the research overall: Second-dose schedules of about 4 or about 12 weeks were combined.

General study points: It should be noted that donors were predominantly white British and more often female, and clonal diversity was possibly underestimated. With dominance at 160-218 and 743-854, vaccine-associated CD4 TCRs spanned spike. Samples come after the peak T cell response, not at day 14.

The data were produced by immunoSEQ multiplex PCR, yet TCRdb's version contains in-frame clones alone and is incomplete. The sample has roughly 120,000 clones, 75% to 95% seen once; the top ten hold 5.4%. The origin of this receptor is an adult in good health. Sequenced here: peripheral blood, sampled on day 0 of AZD1222 vaccination.

CDR3 amino acids: CASSRGPTYEQYF. CDR3 nucleotide sequence: TGTGCCAGCAGCCGGGGCCCTACCTACGAGCAGTACTTC. J is TRBJ2-7 and V is TRBV7-3; the D gene could be TRBD1 or TRBD2 (5 bases each). Germline CDR1 SGHTA, CDR2 FQGTGA. The CDR3 sequence is 13 residues long. V dropped 5 bases and J dropped 2 bases, with 10 bases sitting between them.